Sequencing of this T cell receptor (beta chain) was carried out in a study of response to subunit inactivated influenza vaccine. Study-wide results and limits: Authors suggested seasonal influenza vaccinations each recruit few new T cells.

Germline V gene sequence: CDR1 SGHTA, CDR2 FQGNSA. This CDR3 region has 13 residues. The V and J ends lost 5 bases and 2 bases respectively, with 9 bases between them. TCRdb fed the RT-PCR reads into MiXCR, producing one record per CDR3 protein. The sample includes hundreds of thousands of distinct CDR3 sequences, around 25% seen only once; the top ten take under 2.5%. A note on this clonotype: What it recognizes is unknown.

The sample consisted of CD4+ T cells sorted from PBMCs, taken around 5 days after vaccination. The source of this sequence is a man aged 50-60 years who received an inactivated influenza vaccine. The chain couples TRBV7-2 to TRBJ2-5; no firm D call. CDR3 sequence: CASSRYGQETQYF. CDR3 nucleotides: TGTGCCAGCAGCCGTTATGGTCAAGAGACCCAGTACTTC. Filled out from reference TRBV7-2 and TRBJ2-5, the complete variable domain reads GAGVSQSPSNKVTEKGKDVELRCDPISGHTALYWYRQSLGQGLEFLIYFQGNSAPDKSGLPSDRFSAERTGGSVSTLTIQRTQQEDSAVYLCASSRYGQETQYFGPGTRLLVL.